This TCR beta chain was retrieved from a study of blood T cell repertoires in COVID-19. The CDR3 has 14 residues. V lost 5 bases and J 7 bases, leaving 17 bases between the germline ends. The germline V gene encodes CDR1 PRHDT and CDR2 FYEKMQ (reference sequence). TCRdb's copy holds only in-frame clones and misses some; the assay was immunoSEQ multiplex PCR. Of approximately 400,000 clones in the sample, roughly 88% were seen once. This TCR was recovered from a woman aged 50 to 65 with COVID-19, enrolled during active disease. Sequenced material: peripheral blood. The rearrangement uses TRBV13 and TRBJ1-2; tentative D call: TRBD1 (5 bases). The CDR3 DNA sequence: TGTGCCAGCAGCCCGCCGGGAGGGGCGAGTGGCTACACCTTC. Amino acid sequence: CASSPPGGASGYTF.